This TCR beta chain was obtained from a study of cytomegalovirus exposure and HLA in healthy donors. For the study at large: Among roughly 180 million T cells, an earlier analysis found 90 million to 130 million unique TCR beta sequences.

There were likely unrecorded immune exposures, though donors were nominally healthy when sampled. Germline V gives CDR1 LNHDA, CDR2 SQIVND (reference sequence). The ends were cut back, 3 bases at V and 8 bases at J, with 17 bases in the middle. The CDR3 is 15 residues long. PCR involved 60 Vbeta and 13 Jbeta primers. Using immunoSEQ multiplex PCR, the repertoire was profiled, and TCRdb retains in-frame clones only, with some absent. The sample lists approximately 160,000 clones; about 68% were seen once. Source material: PBMCs. This TCR derives from a man aged 18 to 35 in good health and CMV-seronegative. This chain links TRBV19 with TRBJ2-4; possible D gene TRBD2, 6 bases. The CDR3 bases are TGTGCCAGTAGTATGTCGGCCGGGGGTGCGGACATTCAGTACTTC. Protein sequence: CASSMSAGGADIQYF.